The T cell receptor beta chain under discussion was sequenced for a study of CD8 T cells in ankylosing spondylitis. Notes on the study in general: Seven to nine highly homologous variants made up a TCR beta motif that seemed to typify ankylosing spondylitis blood. Matched ankylosing spondylitis synovial fluid reportedly contained a significantly enriched population of disease-linked clones.

TCRdb re-called the 5' RACE reads through MiXCR, storing one row per CDR3 protein. The sample has nearly 250,000 distinct CDR3 sequences, roughly a third seen once; the top ten hold about 4.2%. In regard to this clonotype: Its antigen is not identified. One end of the junction varies from germline; a read error may be responsible.

The CDR3 runs to 13 residues. Germline assignment: CDR1 MNHEY and CDR2 SVGAGI. The source material was blood, either unsorted or a sorted T cell fraction (not recorded which). The rearrangement joins TRBV6-5 to TRBJ2-7; unclear D gene. The clonotype originates from a male donor with ankylosing spondylitis or in good health (not recorded which). The DNA of the CDR3 is TGTGCCAGCAGTTACAGGACCCCCTACGACCAGTACTTC. Protein sequence: CASSYRTPYDQYF.